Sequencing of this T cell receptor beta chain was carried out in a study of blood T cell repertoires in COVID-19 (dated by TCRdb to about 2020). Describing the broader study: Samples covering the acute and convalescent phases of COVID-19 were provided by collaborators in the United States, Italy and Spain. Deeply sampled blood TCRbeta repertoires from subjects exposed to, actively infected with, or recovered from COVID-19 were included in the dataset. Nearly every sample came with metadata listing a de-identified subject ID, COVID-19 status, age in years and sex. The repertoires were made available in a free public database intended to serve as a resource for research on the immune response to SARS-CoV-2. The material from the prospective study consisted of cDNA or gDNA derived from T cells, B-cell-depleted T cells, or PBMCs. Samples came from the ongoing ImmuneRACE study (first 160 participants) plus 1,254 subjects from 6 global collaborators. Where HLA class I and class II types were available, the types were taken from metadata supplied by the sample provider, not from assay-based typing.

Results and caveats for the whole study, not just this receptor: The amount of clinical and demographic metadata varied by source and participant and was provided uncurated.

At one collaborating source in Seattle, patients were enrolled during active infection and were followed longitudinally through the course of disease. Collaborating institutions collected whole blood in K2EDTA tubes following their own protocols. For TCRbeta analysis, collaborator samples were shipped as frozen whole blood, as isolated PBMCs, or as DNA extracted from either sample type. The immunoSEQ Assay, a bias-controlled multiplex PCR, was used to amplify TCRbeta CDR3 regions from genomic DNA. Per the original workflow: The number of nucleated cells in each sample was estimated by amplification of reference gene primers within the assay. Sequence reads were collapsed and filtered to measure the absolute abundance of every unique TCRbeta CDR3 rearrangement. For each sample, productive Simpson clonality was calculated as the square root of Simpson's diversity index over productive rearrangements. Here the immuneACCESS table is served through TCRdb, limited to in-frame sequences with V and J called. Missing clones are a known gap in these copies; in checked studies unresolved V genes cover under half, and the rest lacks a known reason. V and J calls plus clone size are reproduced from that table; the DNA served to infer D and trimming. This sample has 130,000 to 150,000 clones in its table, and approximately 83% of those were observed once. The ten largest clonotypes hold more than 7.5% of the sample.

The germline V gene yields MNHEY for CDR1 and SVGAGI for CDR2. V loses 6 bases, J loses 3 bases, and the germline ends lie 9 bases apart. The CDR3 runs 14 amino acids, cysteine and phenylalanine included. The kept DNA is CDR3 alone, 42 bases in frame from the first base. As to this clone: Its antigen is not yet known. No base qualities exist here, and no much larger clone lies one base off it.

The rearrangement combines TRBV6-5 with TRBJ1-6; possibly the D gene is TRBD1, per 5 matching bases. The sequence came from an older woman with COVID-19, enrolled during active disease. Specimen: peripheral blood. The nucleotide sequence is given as TGTGCCAGCAGGGAGGGGAACTATAATTCACCCCTCCACTTT. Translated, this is CASREGNYNSPLHF.